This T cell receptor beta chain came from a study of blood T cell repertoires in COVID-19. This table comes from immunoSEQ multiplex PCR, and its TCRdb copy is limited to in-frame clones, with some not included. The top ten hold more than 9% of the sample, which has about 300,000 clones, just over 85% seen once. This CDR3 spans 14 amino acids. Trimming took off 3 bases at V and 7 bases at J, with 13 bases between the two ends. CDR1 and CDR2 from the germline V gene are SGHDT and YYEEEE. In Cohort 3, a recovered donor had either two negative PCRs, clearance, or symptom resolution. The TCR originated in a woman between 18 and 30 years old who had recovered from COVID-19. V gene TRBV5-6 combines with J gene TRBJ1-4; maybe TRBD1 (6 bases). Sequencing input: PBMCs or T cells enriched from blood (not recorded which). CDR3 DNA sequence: TGTGCCAGCAGCTGGCGGGGGGCCGGTGAAAAACTGTTTTTT. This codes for CASSWRGAGEKLFF. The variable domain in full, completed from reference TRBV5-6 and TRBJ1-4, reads DAGVTQSPTHLIKTRGQQVTLRCSPKSGHDTVSWYQQALGQGPQFIFQYYEEEERQRGNFPDRFSGHQFPNYSSELNVNALLLGDSALYLCASSWRGAGEKLFFGSGTQLSVL.